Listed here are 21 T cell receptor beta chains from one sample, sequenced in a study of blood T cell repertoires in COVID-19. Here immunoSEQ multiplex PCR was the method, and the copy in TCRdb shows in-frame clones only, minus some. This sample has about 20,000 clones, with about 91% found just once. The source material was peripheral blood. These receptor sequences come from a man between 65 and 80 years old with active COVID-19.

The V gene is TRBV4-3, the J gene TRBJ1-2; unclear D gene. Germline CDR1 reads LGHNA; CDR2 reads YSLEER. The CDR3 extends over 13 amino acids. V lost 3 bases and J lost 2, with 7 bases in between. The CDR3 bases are TGCGCCAGCAGCCAGTGGGAGAACTATGGCTACACCTTC. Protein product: CASSQWENYGYTF.

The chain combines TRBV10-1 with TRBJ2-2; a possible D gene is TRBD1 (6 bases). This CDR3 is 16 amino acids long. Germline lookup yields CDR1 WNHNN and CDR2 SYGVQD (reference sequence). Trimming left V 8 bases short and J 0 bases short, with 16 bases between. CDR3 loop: CASGEGHRANTGELFF. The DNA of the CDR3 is TGCGCCAGCGGAGAGGGACATCGGGCGAACACCGGGGAGCTGTTTTTT.

The CDR3 coding sequence is TGTGCCAGCGGACGGCGCGGGAGCTCCTACAATGAGCAGTTCTTC. It yields the protein CASGRRGSSYNEQFF. J is TRBJ2-1 and V is TRBV7-2, with TRBD2 matching over 7 bases. After removal of 8 bases from V and 0 bases from J, the junction contained 7 bases not matched to a gene. This CDR3 region has 15 residues. Germline V CDR1 and CDR2: SGHTA, FQGNSA.

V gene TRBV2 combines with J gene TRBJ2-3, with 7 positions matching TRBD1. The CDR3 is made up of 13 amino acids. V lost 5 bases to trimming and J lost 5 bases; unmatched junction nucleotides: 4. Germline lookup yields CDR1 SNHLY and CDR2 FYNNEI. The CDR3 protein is CASSPRQGDTQYF. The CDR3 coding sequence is TGTGCCAGCAGTCCCCGACAGGGAGATACGCAGTATTTT.

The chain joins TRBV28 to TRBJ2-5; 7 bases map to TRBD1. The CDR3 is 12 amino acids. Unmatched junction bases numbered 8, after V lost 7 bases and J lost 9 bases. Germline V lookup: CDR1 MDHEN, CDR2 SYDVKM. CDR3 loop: CASNHPQGAQYF. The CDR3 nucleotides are TGTGCCAGCAACCACCCCCAGGGGGCCCAGTACTTC.

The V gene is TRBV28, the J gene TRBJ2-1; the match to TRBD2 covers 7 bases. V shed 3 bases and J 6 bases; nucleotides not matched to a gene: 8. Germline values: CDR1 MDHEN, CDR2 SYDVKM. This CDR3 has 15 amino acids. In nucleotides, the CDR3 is TGTGCCAGCAGTTTGGGAGGGCTCCTTGGCAATGAGCAGTTCTTC. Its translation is CASSLGGLLGNEQFF.

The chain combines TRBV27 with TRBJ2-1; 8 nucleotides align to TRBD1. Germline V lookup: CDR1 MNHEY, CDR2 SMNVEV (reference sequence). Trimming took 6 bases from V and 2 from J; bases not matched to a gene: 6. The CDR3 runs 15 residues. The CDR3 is CASRFGQGAYNEQFF. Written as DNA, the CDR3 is TGTGCCAGCAGATTCGGACAGGGCGCCTACAATGAGCAGTTCTTC.

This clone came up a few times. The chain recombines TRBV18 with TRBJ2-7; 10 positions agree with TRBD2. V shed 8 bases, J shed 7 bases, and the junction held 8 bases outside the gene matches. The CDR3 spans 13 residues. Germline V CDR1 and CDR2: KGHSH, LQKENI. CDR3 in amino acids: CASTLAGVREQYF. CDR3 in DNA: TGTGCCAGCACTCTAGCGGGAGTACGAGAGCAGTACTTC.

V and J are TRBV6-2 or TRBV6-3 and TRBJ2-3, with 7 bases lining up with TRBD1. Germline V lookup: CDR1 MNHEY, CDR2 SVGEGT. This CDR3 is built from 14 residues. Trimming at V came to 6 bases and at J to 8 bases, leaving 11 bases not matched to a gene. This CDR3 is CASSRTTGLGTQYF. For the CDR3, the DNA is TGTGCCAGCAGCCGTACGACAGGGTTGGGTACGCAGTATTTT.

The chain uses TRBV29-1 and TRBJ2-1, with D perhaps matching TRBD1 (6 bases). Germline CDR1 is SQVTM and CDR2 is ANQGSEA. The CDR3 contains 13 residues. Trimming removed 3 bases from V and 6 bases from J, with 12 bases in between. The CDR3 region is CSVDGQSRNEQFF. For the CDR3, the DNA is TGCAGCGTTGATGGACAGAGCCGCAATGAGCAGTTCTTC.

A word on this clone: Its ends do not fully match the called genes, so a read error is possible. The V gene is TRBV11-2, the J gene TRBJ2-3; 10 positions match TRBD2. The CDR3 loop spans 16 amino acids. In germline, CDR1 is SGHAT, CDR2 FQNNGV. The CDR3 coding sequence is TGTGCCAGCAGTTTAGCGGGGGGCCCGGGCCCAGATACGCAGTATTTT. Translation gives CASSLAGGPGPDTQYF.

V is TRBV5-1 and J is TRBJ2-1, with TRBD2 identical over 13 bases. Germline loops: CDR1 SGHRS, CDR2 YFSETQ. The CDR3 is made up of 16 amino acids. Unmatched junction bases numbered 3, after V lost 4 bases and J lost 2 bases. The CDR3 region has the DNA TGCGCCAGCAGCCCAGGACTAGCGGGAGCCTACAATGAGCAGTTCTTC. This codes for CASSPGLAGAYNEQFF. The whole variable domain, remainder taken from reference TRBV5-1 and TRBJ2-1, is KAGVTQTPRYLIKTRGQQVTLSCSPISGHRSVSWYQQTPGQGLQFLFEYFSETQRNKGNFPGRFSGRQFSNSRSEMNVSTLELGDSALYLCASSPGLAGAYNEQFFGPGTRLTVL.

CDR3 loop: CASSRTLLAADTQYF. In DNA form, the CDR3 reads TGTGCCAGCTCCCGCACCTTACTAGCCGCAGATACGCAGTATTTT. This chain joins TRBV18 and TRBJ2-3, with a possible D match to TRBD2 (6 bases). V shed 6 bases and J shed 4 bases, with 17 bases lying between them. CDR1 is KGHSH and CDR2 is LQKENI in the germline V gene. The CDR3 is 15 amino acids.

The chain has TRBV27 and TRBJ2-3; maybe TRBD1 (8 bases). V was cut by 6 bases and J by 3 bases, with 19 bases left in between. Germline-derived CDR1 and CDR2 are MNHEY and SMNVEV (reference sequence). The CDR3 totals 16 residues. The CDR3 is CASSDLGQGGTDTQYF. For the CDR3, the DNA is TGTGCCAGCAGCGATTTAGGACAGGGAGGGACAGATACGCAGTATTTT.

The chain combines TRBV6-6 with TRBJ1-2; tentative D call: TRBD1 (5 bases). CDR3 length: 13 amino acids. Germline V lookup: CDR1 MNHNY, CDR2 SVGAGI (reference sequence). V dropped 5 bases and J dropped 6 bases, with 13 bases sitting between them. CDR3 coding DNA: TGTGCCAGCAGTCGGACATCGGATGATGGCTACACCTTC. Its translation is CASSRTSDDGYTF.

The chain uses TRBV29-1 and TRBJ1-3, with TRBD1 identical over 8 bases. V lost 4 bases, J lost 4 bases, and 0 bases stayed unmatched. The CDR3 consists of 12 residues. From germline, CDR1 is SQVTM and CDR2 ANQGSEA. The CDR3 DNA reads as TGCAGCGTTGGGACAGGGGGAAACACCATATATTTT. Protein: CSVGTGGNTIYF.

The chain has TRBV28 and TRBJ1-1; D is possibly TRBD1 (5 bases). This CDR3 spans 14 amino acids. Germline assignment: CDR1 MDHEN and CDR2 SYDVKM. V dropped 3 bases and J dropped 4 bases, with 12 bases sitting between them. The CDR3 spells CASSFRGVSTEAFF. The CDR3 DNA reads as TGTGCCAGCAGTTTCCGGGGGGTGAGCACTGAAGCTTTCTTT.

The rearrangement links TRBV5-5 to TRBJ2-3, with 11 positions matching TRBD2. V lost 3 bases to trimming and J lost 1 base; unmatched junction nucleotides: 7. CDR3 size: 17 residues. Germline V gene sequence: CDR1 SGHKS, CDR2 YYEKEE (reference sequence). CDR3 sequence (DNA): TGTGCCAGCAGCTCTCAATTAGCGGGGGGGGGCACAGATACGCAGTATTTT. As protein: CASSSQLAGGGTDTQYF.

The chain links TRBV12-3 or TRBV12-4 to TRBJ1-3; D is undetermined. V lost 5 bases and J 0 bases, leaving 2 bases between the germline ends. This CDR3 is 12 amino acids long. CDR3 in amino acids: CASSRSGNTIYF. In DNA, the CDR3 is TGTGCCAGCAGTCGCTCTGGAAACACCATATATTTT.

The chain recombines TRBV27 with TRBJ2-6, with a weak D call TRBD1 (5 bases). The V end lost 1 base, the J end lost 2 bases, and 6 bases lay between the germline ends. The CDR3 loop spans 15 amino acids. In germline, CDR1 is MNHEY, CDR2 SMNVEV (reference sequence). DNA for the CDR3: TGTGCCAGCAGTTTATTAGGGGCTGGGGCCAACGTCCTGACTTTC. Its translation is CASSLLGAGANVLTF.

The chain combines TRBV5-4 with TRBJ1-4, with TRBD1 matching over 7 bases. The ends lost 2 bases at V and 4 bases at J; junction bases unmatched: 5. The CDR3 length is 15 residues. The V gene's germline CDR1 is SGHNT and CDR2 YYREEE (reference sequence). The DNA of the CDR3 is TGTGCCAGCAGCTTAGCCGGGACAGTTAATGAAAAACTGTTTTTT. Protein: CASSLAGTVNEKLFF. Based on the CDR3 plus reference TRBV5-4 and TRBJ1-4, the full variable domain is ETGVTQSPTHLIKTRGQQVTLRCSSQSGHNTVSWYQQALGQGPQFIFQYYREEENGRGNFPPRFSGLQFPNYSSELNVNALELDDSALYLCASSLAGTVNEKLFFGSGTQLSVL.